In its sample, the clone carrying this T cell receptor beta chain was seen once. This sample was included in a study of blood T cell repertoires in COVID-19. In the study overall: From the United States, Italy and Spain came samples of acute and convalescent COVID-19. Sources were T cells, B-cell-depleted T cells, or PBMCs; the material itself was cDNA or gDNA.

This CDR3 has 14 amino acids. The ends lost 4 bases at V and 5 bases at J; junction bases unmatched: 4. Germline CDR1 is LNHDA and CDR2 is SQIVND (reference sequence). How the authors handled the data: Counts of nucleated cells, estimated from reference gene primer amplification, were obtained. The assay was immunoSEQ multiplex PCR, and TCRdb's table has in-frame clones only and misses some. D and trimming were read from the DNA, whereas the V and J calls and clone size are those reported in that table. The profile shows 24,000 or so clones, about nine tenths of them singletons. The sequence was collected from a woman aged 80 or older with acute or convalescent COVID-19. Material for sequencing was peripheral blood. The chain couples TRBV19 to TRBJ2-5, with 10 nucleotides matching TRBD1. CDR3 sequence: CASSRTGGRETQYF. CDR3 sequence (DNA): TGTGCCAGTAGTAGGACAGGGGGTCGGGAGACCCAGTACTTC.